This T cell receptor beta chain was recovered during a study of T-cell memory formation after mild COVID-19. Trimming pared 7 bases from V and 0 bases from J, leaving 12 bases between. Germline CDR1 is GTSNPN and CDR2 is SVGIG (reference sequence). The CDR3 consists of 13 residues. MiXCR was run by TCRdb on the 5' RACE reads, yielding one entry per CDR3 protein. This sample has hundreds of thousands of distinct CDR3 sequences; around 20% occur once, and the top ten carry 12%. V usage is TRBV30 and J usage is TRBJ1-1, with a tentative D call TRBD1 (5 bases). The clonotype originates from an adult woman who had mild COVID-19 (a few samples of this study predate the infection). Cell type and time point are not known. What was sequenced was PBMCs or a T cell subset sorted from them (not recorded which). The CDR3 spells CASRQTLNTEAFF. CDR3 nucleotides: TGTGCCTCCCGACAGACCCTGAACACTGAAGCTTTCTTT.